The 23 T cell receptor beta chains given below trace back to one sample, sequenced in a study of blood T cell repertoires in COVID-19. TCRdb keeps only in-frame clones here, not all; method: immunoSEQ multiplex PCR. The table has some 290,000 clones, approximately 91% seen once. The sequenced sample consisted of peripheral blood. The receptors originated from a woman aged 25 to 45 with COVID-19, enrolled during active disease.

This clone appeared once. V gene TRBV5-4 combines with J gene TRBJ2-5, with 9 nucleotides matching TRBD1. V lost 4 bases and J lost 5; bases outside the gene matches: 9. Germline-derived CDR1 and CDR2 are SGHNT and YYREEE (reference sequence). The CDR3 contains 15 residues. CDR3 sequence: CASSPTGGGQETQYF. The CDR3 nucleotides are TGTGCCAGCAGCCCGACAGGGGGTGGGCAGGAGACCCAGTACTTC.

This clone came up once. The rearrangement links TRBV29-1 to TRBJ2-1, with 12 bases identical to TRBD2. CDR1 is SQVTM and CDR2 is ANQGSEA in the germline V gene. The trim removed 7 bases at V and 6 bases at J, leaving 7 bases unmatched. The CDR3 is 14 amino acids. The CDR3 reads CSASTSGGPNEQFF. The CDR3 DNA sequence: TGCAGCGCTTCGACTAGCGGGGGCCCCAATGAGCAGTTCTTC.

This chain joins TRBV6-5 and TRBJ2-1; 14 nucleotides match TRBD2. The V segment lost 6 bases and the J segment 9 bases; nucleotides outside the gene matches: 4. Germline V gene lookup returns CDR1 MNHEY and CDR2 SVGAGI. The CDR3 is made up of 14 amino acids. The CDR3 here is CASSGTSGRLEQFF. CDR3 DNA sequence: TGTGCCAGCAGCGGGACTAGCGGGAGACTTGAGCAGTTCTTC.

The rearrangement uses TRBV27 and TRBJ2-3, with unresolved D. V was shortened by 2 bases and J by 1 base, with 10 bases between the two germline ends. Germline lookup yields CDR1 MNHEY and CDR2 SMNVEV (reference sequence). This CDR3 spans 15 amino acids. The CDR3 DNA reads TGTGCCAGCAGTTTACAAATGTCCCGCACAGATACGCAGTATTTT. As protein: CASSLQMSRTDTQYF.

To note about this clone: Other nucleotide sequences in the sample specify the same CDR3. V usage is TRBV5-1 and J usage is TRBJ1-1, with D possibly being TRBD1 (5 bases). The CDR3 consists of 13 residues. Trimming removed 3 bases at V and 0 bases at J, with 6 bases between. The germline V gene encodes CDR1 SGHRS and CDR2 YFSETQ. CDR3 protein: CASSSTVNTEAFF. CDR3 DNA sequence: TGCGCCAGCAGCTCGACAGTGAACACTGAAGCTTTCTTT.

This clone was seen only once. V gene TRBV6-2 or TRBV6-3 combines with J gene TRBJ2-3; 14 bases agree with TRBD2. Trimming removed 6 bases from V and 0 bases from J; junction bases left unmatched: 14. This CDR3 region has 20 residues. The V gene's germline CDR1 is MNHEY and CDR2 SVGEGT. The CDR3 reads CASSPGTSGRGVSSTDTQYF. The CDR3 DNA sequence: TGTGCCAGCAGCCCCGGGACTAGCGGGAGAGGGGTATCTAGCACAGATACGCAGTATTTT.

The rearrangement links TRBV7-3 to TRBJ2-2; TRBD1 matches 7 bases. Trimming removed 1 base from V and 5 bases from J; junction bases left unmatched: 7. This CDR3 is built from 16 residues. From germline, CDR1 is SGHTA and CDR2 FQGTGA. CDR3 region: CASSLRDSRITGELFF. CDR3 sequence (DNA): TGTGCCAGCAGCTTAAGGGACAGTCGAATTACCGGGGAGCTGTTTTTT.

J is TRBJ2-1 and V is TRBV28; D is possibly TRBD1 (5 bases). The CDR3 length is 13 residues. Germline values: CDR1 MDHEN, CDR2 SYDVKM. The ends were cut back, 7 bases at V and 2 bases at J, with 9 bases in the middle. CDR3 amino acids: CASNTRAYNEQFF. Written as DNA, the CDR3 is TGTGCCAGCAACACCAGGGCCTACAATGAGCAGTTCTTC. Complete variable domain (other parts from reference TRBV28 and TRBJ2-1): DVKVTQSSRYLVKRTGEKVFLECVQDMDHENMFWYRQDPGLGLRLIYFSYDVKMKEKGDIPEGYSVSREKKERFSLILESASTNQTSMYLCASNTRAYNEQFFGPGTRLTVL.

The chain combines TRBV5-4 with TRBJ1-6, with TRBD1 matching 10 bases. The length of the CDR3 is 16 residues. The V gene end was trimmed by 4 bases and the J gene end by 7 bases; junction bases not matched to a gene: 8. Germline V gene sequence: CDR1 SGHNT, CDR2 YYREEE (reference sequence). The CDR3, as DNA: TGTGCCAGCAGCAAACAGGGGACAGGGGTGAATTCACCCCTCCACTTT. Amino acids: CASSKQGTGVNSPLHF.

The chain carries TRBV19 and TRBJ2-7, with a tentative D call TRBD1 (6 bases). Germline V CDR1 and CDR2: LNHDA, SQIVND (reference sequence). V gave up 8 bases and J gave up 6 bases, with 17 bases separating them. The CDR3 loop spans 13 amino acids. CDR3: CASATAGDREQYF. CDR3 nucleotide sequence: TGTGCCAGTGCGACCGCAGGGGATCGCGAGCAGTACTTC.

This rearrangement joins TRBV7-2 to TRBJ1-2; unclear D gene. V dropped 2 bases and J dropped 3 bases, with 13 bases sitting between them. Germline values: CDR1 SGHTA, CDR2 FQGNSA. The CDR3 has 15 amino acids. CDR3 nucleotide sequence: TGTGCCAGCAGCTTATACCTTGGTGAGGACTATGGCTACACCTTC. Its translation is CASSLYLGEDYGYTF.

This sequence joins TRBV30 and TRBJ2-1, with 8 bases lining up with TRBD2. Germline V lookup: CDR1 GTSNPN, CDR2 SVGIG (reference sequence). The ends lost 6 bases at V and 8 bases at J; junction bases unmatched: 6. The CDR3 loop spans 12 amino acids. In DNA, the CDR3 is TGTGCCTGCCTAGCGGGTGCCTATGAGCAGTTCTTC. Its protein product is CACLAGAYEQFF.

This clone was detected only once. The chain employs TRBV15 and TRBJ2-7; maybe TRBD1 (7 bases). This CDR3 comprises 15 residues. Germline V CDR1 and CDR2: LNHNV, YYDKDF (reference sequence). Trimming shortened V by 3 bases and J by 2 bases, and 14 bases separated the two germline ends. The CDR3: CATSREGQSPYEQYF. In DNA form, the CDR3 reads TGTGCCACCAGCAGGGAGGGACAGAGTCCCTACGAGCAGTACTTC.

The gene calls are TRBV5-6 and TRBJ2-3, with 7 bases matching TRBD2. The trim removed 1 base at V and 4 bases at J, leaving 9 bases unmatched. Germline V gene sequence: CDR1 SGHDT, CDR2 YYEEEE. The CDR3 is 16 amino acids. The CDR3 here is CASSLISERGPDTQYF. The CDR3 coding sequence is TGTGCCAGCAGCTTGATTTCGGAGCGGGGCCCAGATACGCAGTATTTT.

The rearrangement uses TRBV18 and TRBJ2-7; 7 bases agree with TRBD1. V lost 6 bases and J lost 2; bases outside the gene matches: 7. Germline CDR1 KGHSH, CDR2 LQKENI. The CDR3 consists of 14 residues. The CDR3 region is CASSQGDTTYEQYF. CDR3 coding DNA: TGTGCCAGCTCTCAGGGGGACACTACCTACGAGCAGTACTTC.

The chain has TRBV7-7 and TRBJ2-2, with TRBD2 as a possible D gene (6 bases). The germline CDR1 and CDR2 sequences are SSHAT and FNYEAQ (reference sequence). The CDR3 is 15 amino acids. The CDR3 DNA sequence: TGTGCTAGCGGTACTGTGGGTGGGCTTACCGGGGAGCTGTTTTTT. It specifies CASGTVGGLTGELFF.

The chain uses TRBV7-9 and TRBJ2-3; perhaps TRBD2 as D (6 bases). V was shortened by 5 bases and J by 4 bases, with 16 bases between the two germline ends. The CDR3 runs to 15 residues. Germline V lookup: CDR1 SEHNR, CDR2 FQNEAQ (reference sequence). In nucleotides, the CDR3 is TGTGCCAGCAGCCCAAGCGGTAGCGGATCAGATACGCAGTATTTT. Its protein product is CASSPSGSGSDTQYF.

The chain employs TRBV27 and TRBJ2-7; 7 bases are a match to TRBD2. CDR3 length equals 12 residues. With 3 bases clipped from V and 5 bases from J, the junction kept 1 base outside the gene matches. Looked up from germline, CDR1 is MNHEY and CDR2 is SMNVEV (reference sequence). The CDR3 DNA is TGTGCCAGCAGTTTGGGAGGGGACGAGCAGTACTTC. It codes for CASSLGGDEQYF.

The chain employs TRBV5-1 and TRBJ2-1; 9 positions agree with TRBD2. The germline V gene has CDR1 SGHRS and CDR2 YFSETQ. The junction had 4 bases not matched to a gene; V was cut back by 0 bases and J by 3 bases. CDR3 length equals 16 residues. The CDR3 reads CASSLVPTSGYNEQFF. The CDR3, as DNA: TGCGCCAGCAGCTTGGTTCCGACTAGCGGCTACAATGAGCAGTTCTTC. Full variable domain (rest looked up from reference TRBV5-1 and TRBJ2-1): KAGVTQTPRYLIKTRGQQVTLSCSPISGHRSVSWYQQTPGQGLQFLFEYFSETQRNKGNFPGRFSGRQFSNSRSEMNVSTLELGDSALYLCASSLVPTSGYNEQFFGPGTRLTVL.

This clone was seen only once. The chain joins TRBV11-3 to TRBJ2-1, with 9 bases that match TRBD2. The CDR3 is made up of 15 amino acids. V lost 5 bases, J lost 6 bases, and 8 bases stayed unmatched. CDR1 is SGHNT and CDR2 is YENEEA in the germline V gene. CDR3 sequence: CASSPTGLASNEQFF. The CDR3, as DNA: TGTGCCAGCAGCCCGACCGGACTAGCGAGCAATGAGCAGTTCTTC.

The chain combines TRBV2 with TRBJ1-2; 7 bases fit TRBD1. The CDR3 length is 13 residues. With 4 bases clipped from V and 8 bases from J, the junction kept 7 bases outside the gene matches. Germline assignment: CDR1 SNHLY and CDR2 FYNNEI. The CDR3 loop is CASSADRKIGYTF. The CDR3 DNA reads TGTGCCAGCAGTGCGGACAGGAAGATCGGCTACACCTTC.

The sample holds a few counts of this clone. CDR3 nucleotides: TGTGCCAGCAGCCACCAACCGGCCGGGGGAAACACCATATATTTT. This codes for CASSHQPAGGNTIYF. J is TRBJ1-3 and V is TRBV4-2; D not certain. Deletions cut 3 bases from V and 4 bases from J, with 13 bases between. This CDR3 comprises 15 residues. From germline, CDR1 is LGHNA and CDR2 YNFKEQ.

The chain recombines TRBV5-6 with TRBJ1-1, with no clear D. This CDR3 has 12 residues. With 2 bases removed from V and 2 bases from J, the gap between germline ends came to 4 bases. Germline assignment: CDR1 SGHDT and CDR2 YYEEEE. CDR3 coding DNA: TGTGCCAGCAGCTTAATAAACACTGAAGCTTTCTTT. This encodes CASSLINTEAFF.